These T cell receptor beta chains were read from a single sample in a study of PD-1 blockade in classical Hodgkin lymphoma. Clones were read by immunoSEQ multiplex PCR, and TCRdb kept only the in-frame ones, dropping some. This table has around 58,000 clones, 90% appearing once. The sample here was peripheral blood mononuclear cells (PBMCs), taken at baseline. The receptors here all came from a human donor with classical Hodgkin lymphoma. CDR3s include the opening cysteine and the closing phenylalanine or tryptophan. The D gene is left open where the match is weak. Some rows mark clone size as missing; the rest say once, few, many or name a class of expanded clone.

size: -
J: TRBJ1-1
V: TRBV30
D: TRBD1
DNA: TGTGCCTGGAGCCCAGGGGGCGCCGAAGCTTTCTTT
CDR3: CAWSPGGAEAFF

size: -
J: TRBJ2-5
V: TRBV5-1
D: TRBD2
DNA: TGCGCCAGCAGCGACGGGACTAGCGGGGTAGAGACCCAGTACTTC
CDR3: CASSDGTSGVETQYF

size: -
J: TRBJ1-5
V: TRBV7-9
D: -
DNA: TGTGCCAGCAGCTTAGGCGGAGGGGAGTTCGGTCAGCCCCAGCATTTT
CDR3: CASSLGGGEFGQPQHF

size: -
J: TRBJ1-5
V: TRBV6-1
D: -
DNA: TGTGCCAGCAGTGAAGGAAACAGGTCCAATCAGCCCCAGCATTTT
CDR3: CASSEGNRSNQPQHF

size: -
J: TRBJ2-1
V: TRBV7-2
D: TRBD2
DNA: TGTGCCAGCAGCCTTAGCGGGAGGGTTCGGAATGAGCAGTTCTTC
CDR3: CASSLSGRVRNEQFF

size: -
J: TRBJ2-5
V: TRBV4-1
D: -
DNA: TGCGCCAGCAGCCAAGAGGGTAGGTGGGAGACCCAGTACTTC
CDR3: CASSQEGRWETQYF

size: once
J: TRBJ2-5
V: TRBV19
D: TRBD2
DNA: TGTGCCAGTAGTATAGTTTCACTAGCGGGAGAAGAGACCCAGTACTTC
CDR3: CASSIVSLAGEETQYF

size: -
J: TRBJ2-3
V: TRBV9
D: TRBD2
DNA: TGTGCCAGCAGCGTAGCAGGACTAGCCAACACAGATACGCAGTATTTT
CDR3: CASSVAGLANTDTQYF

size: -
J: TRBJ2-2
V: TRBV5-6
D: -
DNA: TGTGCCAGCAGCTGGAGGTCCGGGACACTAAACACCGGGGAGCTGTTTTTT
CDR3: CASSWRSGTLNTGELFF

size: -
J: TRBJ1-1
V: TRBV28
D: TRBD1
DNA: TGTGCCAGCAGTCTCATAGACAGGGTGATGAACACTGAAGCTTTCTTT
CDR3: CASSLIDRVMNTEAFF

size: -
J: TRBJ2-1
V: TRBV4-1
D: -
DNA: TGCGCCAGCAGCGGAAGGGGAGTAATCCTCTACAATGAGCAGTTCTTC
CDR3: CASSGRGVILYNEQFF

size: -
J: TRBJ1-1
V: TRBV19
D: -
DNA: TGTGCCAGTTTTTCAATGAACACTGAAGCTTTCTTT
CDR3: CASFSMNTEAFF

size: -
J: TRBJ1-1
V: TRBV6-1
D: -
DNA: TGTGCCAGCAGTCAGGAGGGGGGCGGGATCACTGAAGCTTTCTTT
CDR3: CASSQEGGGITEAFF

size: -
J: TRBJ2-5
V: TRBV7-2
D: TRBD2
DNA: TGTGCCAGCAGCTTAGACTCGGGACTAGCGAAAGAGACCCAGTACTTC
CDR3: CASSLDSGLAKETQYF

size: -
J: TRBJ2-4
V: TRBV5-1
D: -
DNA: TGCGCCAGCAGTTTGGGGGACTCTCTCAAAAACATTCAGTACTTC
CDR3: CASSLGDSLKNIQYF

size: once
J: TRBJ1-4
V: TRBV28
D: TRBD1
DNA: TGTGCCAGCACAAACAGGGGAGTGTGGGAAAAACTGTTTTTT
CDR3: CASTNRGVWEKLFF

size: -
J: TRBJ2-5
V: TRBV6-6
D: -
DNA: TGTGCCAGCAGTATTAGTCGGTACCAAGAGACCCAGTACTTC
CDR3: CASSISRYQETQYF

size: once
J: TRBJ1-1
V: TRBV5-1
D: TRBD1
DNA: TGCGCCAGCAGCCCAAACCAACAGGGGGCTGATACTGAAGCTTTCTTT
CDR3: CASSPNQQGADTEAFF

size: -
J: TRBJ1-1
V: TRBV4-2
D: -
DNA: TGTGCCAGCAGCCAAGATCGGAGCAGATATGAAGCTTTCTTT
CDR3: CASSQDRSRYEAFF